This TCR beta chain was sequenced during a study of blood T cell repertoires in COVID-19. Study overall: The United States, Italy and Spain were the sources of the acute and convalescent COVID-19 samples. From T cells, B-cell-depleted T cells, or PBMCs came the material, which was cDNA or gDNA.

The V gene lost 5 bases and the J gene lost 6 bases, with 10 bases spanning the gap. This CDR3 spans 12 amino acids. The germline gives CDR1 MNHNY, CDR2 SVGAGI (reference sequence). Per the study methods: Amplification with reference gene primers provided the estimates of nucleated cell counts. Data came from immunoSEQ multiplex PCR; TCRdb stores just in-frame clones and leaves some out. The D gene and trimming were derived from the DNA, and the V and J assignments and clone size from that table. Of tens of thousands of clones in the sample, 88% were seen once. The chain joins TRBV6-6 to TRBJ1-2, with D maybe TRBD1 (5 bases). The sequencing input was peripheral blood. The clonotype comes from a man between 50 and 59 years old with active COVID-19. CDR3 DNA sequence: TGTGCCAGCAGTGGGGGACTGGATGGCTACACCTTC. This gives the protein CASSGGLDGYTF.